The clone carrying this TCR beta chain appeared once. This specimen belongs to a study of graft-versus-host responses after intestinal transplantation. Assay: immunoSEQ multiplex PCR; the TCRdb copy retains only in-frame clones and omits some. The sample yields 9,500 to 15,000 clones, 35% seen once. Responder cells labeled with CFSE (roughly 200,000) were co-plated with irradiated stimulator cells labeled with violet dye (roughly 200,000). CDR1 and CDR2 (germline): SNHLY, FYNNEI. CDR3 size: 10 residues. Trimming pared 3 bases from V and 4 bases from J, leaving 0 bases between. The sequenced sample was alloreactive CD8+ T cells from a mixed lymphocyte reaction culture, obtained before intestinal transplant. Subset meaning: CFSE-low proliferating T cells sorted from approximately six-day pre-transplant mixed lymphocyte reaction (GvH or HvG direction). This receptor was identified in a human patient who received an intestinal transplant. The rearrangement joins TRBV2 to TRBJ1-2; unclear D gene. The CDR3 reads CASSDYGYTF. The DNA for the CDR3 is TGTGCCAGCAGTGACTATGGCTACACCTTC.